The sample holds a few counts of the clone carrying this T cell receptor (beta chain). The data derive from a study of blood T cell repertoires in COVID-19. Study background: Both acute and convalescent COVID-19 samples were obtained from the United States, Italy and Spain. Sample material is recorded as cDNA or gDNA derived from T cells, B-cell-depleted T cells, or PBMCs.

The CDR3 length is 14 residues. Deletions cut 3 bases from V and 7 bases from J, with 16 bases between. Looked up from germline, CDR1 is MGHDK and CDR2 is SYGVNS. In the authors' methods: Researchers report that nucleated cell counts were estimated from reference gene primer amplification. The repertoire was sequenced with immunoSEQ multiplex PCR; TCRdb's copy has only in-frame clones and lacks some. The V and J calls and clone size are taken from that table; D and trimming were inferred from the DNA. The table has 200,000 to 300,000 clones, approximately 80% seen once. This chain uses TRBV25-1 with TRBJ2-7, with D hard to call. Sequenced: peripheral blood. The clonotype comes from a middle-aged man with acute or convalescent COVID-19. Written as DNA, the CDR3 is TGTGCCAGCAGTGATTATGACTTATCTTCGGAGCAGTACTTC. Protein sequence: CASSDYDLSSEQYF.